This T cell receptor beta chain derives from a study of T cells in Graves' hyperthyroidism and ophthalmopathy. Participants, patients aged 18 to 65, had newly diagnosed hyperthyroidism with a duration under 2 months. Not enrolled were patients with uncontrolled infection, other autoimmune disease, pregnancy or lactation. Fresh 10 ml peripheral blood yielded PBMCs. Researchers took RNA transcripts and amplified the TCR beta CDR3 regions from them. First-round RT-PCR targeting the TCR CDR3 was performed with the HTBI primer set. TCRdb re-analysed the multiplex PCR reads in MiXCR, keeping a single row per CDR3 protein. This sample has hundreds of thousands of distinct CDR3 sequences; roughly 13% occur once, and the top ten carry almost 6%. Germline V gives CDR1 DFQATT, CDR2 SNEGSKA (reference sequence). V lost 3 bases to trimming and J lost 0 bases, with 13 bases between them. This CDR3 region has 15 residues.

This clonotype has ten or more counts. This chain connects TRBV20-1 to TRBJ2-3; tentative D call: TRBD2 (5 bases). The receptor comes from a woman aged 30 to 39 with Graves' hyperthyroidism that later progressed to Graves' ophthalmopathy. Sequencing input: blood. DNA of the CDR3: TGCAGTGCTAGTCGACCTGGACTTAGCACAGATACGCAGTATTTT. Encoded protein: CSASRPGLSTDTQYF.